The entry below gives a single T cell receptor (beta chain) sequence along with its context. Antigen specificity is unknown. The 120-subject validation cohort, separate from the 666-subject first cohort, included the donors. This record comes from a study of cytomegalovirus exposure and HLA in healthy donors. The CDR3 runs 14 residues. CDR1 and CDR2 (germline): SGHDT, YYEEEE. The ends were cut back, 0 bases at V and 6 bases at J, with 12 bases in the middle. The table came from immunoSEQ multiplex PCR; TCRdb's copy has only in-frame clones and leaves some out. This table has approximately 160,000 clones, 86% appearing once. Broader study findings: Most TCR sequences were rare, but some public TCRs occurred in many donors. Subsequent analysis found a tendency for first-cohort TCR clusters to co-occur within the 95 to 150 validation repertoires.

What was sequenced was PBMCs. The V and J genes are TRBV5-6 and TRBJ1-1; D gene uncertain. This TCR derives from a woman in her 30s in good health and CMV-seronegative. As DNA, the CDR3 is TGTGCCAGCAGCTTGGGAGGGAAGTTTGCTGAAGCTTTCTTT. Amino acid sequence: CASSLGGKFAEAFF. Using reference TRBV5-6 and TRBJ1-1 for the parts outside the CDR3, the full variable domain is DAGVTQSPTHLIKTRGQQVTLRCSPKSGHDTVSWYQQALGQGPQFIFQYYEEEERQRGNFPDRFSGHQFPNYSSELNVNALLLGDSALYLCASSLGGKFAEAFFGQGTRLTVV.